The rows below give T cell receptor beta chains drawn from one sample of a study of cytomegalovirus exposure and HLA in healthy donors. Libraries were prepared by immunoSEQ multiplex PCR; TCRdb keeps only in-frame clonotypes and omits some of them. The table lists 200,000 or so clones, around 75% of them singletons. Source material: PBMCs. The receptors were gathered from a male donor in good health and CMV-seropositive. Both conserved end residues are part of each CDR3. Fields, in order: CDR3 DNA, CDR3 protein, V gene, D gene, CDR3 length, clone size, J gene. A D gene is named only where the DNA matches it firmly. Only some rows state a clone size, as once, few, many or a class for expanded clones.

CDR3nt: TGTGCCTGGAGTAAAAAAACTAGCGGCACCGGGGAGCTGTTTTTT
CDR3aa: CAWSKKTSGTGELFF
v_gene: TRBV30
d_gene: TRBD2
len: 15
abundance: .
j_gene: TRBJ2-2

CDR3nt: TGTGCCAGCGGGGGACTAGCGGGGGAAGATACGCAGTATTTT
CDR3aa: CASGGLAGEDTQYF
v_gene: TRBV2
d_gene: TRBD2
len: 14
abundance: few
j_gene: TRBJ2-3

CDR3nt: TGCGCCGCCGACGGACAGATTCCTTATGGCTACACCTTC
CDR3aa: CAADGQIPYGYTF
v_gene: TRBV10-1
d_gene: .
len: 13
abundance: .
j_gene: TRBJ1-2

CDR3nt: TGTGCCAGCAGTGGGACAGGGACCGGCAATCAGCCCCAGCATTTT
CDR3aa: CASSGTGTGNQPQHF
v_gene: TRBV2
d_gene: TRBD1
len: 15
abundance: .
j_gene: TRBJ1-5

CDR3nt: TGTGCCAGCAGAAACGACGTCCAATCCGGGACGTTCGGGGGGACTGAAGCTTTCTTT
CDR3aa: CASRNDVQSGTFGGTEAFF
v_gene: TRBV4-2
d_gene: .
len: 19
abundance: few
j_gene: TRBJ1-1

CDR3nt: TGTGCCACTCAGAAGGGGTGGGGCACAGATACGCAGTATTTT
CDR3aa: CATQKGWGTDTQYF
v_gene: TRBV2
d_gene: .
len: 14
abundance: .
j_gene: TRBJ2-3

CDR3nt: TGTGCCAGCACCAGACAGGGGGCTGGCTACGAGCAGTACTTC
CDR3aa: CASTRQGAGYEQYF
v_gene: TRBV6-6
d_gene: TRBD1
len: 14
abundance: .
j_gene: TRBJ2-7

CDR3nt: TGTGCCAGCAGTTACGAGAGTTTCGGCGAGCAGTACTTC
CDR3aa: CASSYESFGEQYF
v_gene: TRBV6-5
d_gene: .
len: 13
abundance: few
j_gene: TRBJ2-7

CDR3nt: TGTGCCAGCAGTGGGCCGGGACAGGGTAATGAAAAACTGTTTTTT
CDR3aa: CASSGPGQGNEKLFF
v_gene: TRBV2
d_gene: TRBD1
len: 15
abundance: .
j_gene: TRBJ1-4

CDR3nt: TGTGCCAGCAGCTCGGGACTAGCCCGCCCTAGCCAAGAGACCCAGTACTTC
CDR3aa: CASSSGLARPSQETQYF
v_gene: TRBV7-2
d_gene: TRBD2
len: 17
abundance: .
j_gene: TRBJ2-5

CDR3nt: TGCGCCAGCAGCCAACCCGCGAGGGTCGCCTCTGGGGCCAACGTCCTGACTTTC
CDR3aa: CASSQPARVASGANVLTF
v_gene: TRBV4-1
d_gene: .
len: 18
abundance: few
j_gene: TRBJ2-6

CDR3nt: TGTGCCAGCTCACCAAACGGCGGGGGGTCCCCGTTCTTC
CDR3aa: CASSPNGGGSPFF
v_gene: TRBV18
d_gene: TRBD2
len: 13
abundance: .
j_gene: TRBJ2-1

CDR3nt: TGTGCCAGCAGCCCTTCGGAGACTCGCTCCTACGAGCAGTACTTC
CDR3aa: CASSPSETRSYEQYF
v_gene: TRBV7-2
d_gene: .
len: 15
abundance: .
j_gene: TRBJ2-7

CDR3nt: TGTGCCAGCAGCCACTCACGAGCGGGTCACGCCGGGGAGCTGTTTTTT
CDR3aa: CASSHSRAGHAGELFF
v_gene: TRBV7-2
d_gene: .
len: 16
abundance: .
j_gene: TRBJ2-2

CDR3nt: TGTGCCAGCAGCTTAGCCATACAGGTCGGCCACGAGCAGTACTTC
CDR3aa: CASSLAIQVGHEQYF
v_gene: TRBV7-8
d_gene: .
len: 15
abundance: .
j_gene: TRBJ2-7

CDR3nt: TGTGCCAGCAGCTTAACGGGGGGAGATTATTCCGAGAATGAGCAGTTCTTC
CDR3aa: CASSLTGGDYSENEQFF
v_gene: TRBV7-3
d_gene: .
len: 17
abundance: .
j_gene: TRBJ2-1